This entry describes one T cell receptor (beta chain). Its antigen is unknown. In germline, CDR1 is SNHLY, CDR2 FYNNEI. This CDR3 comprises 15 residues. Trimming removed 1 base from V and 4 bases from J; junction bases left unmatched: 2. Patients with autoimmune history or systemic immunosuppression were excluded. These data come from a study of OX40 agonist ivuxolimab in advanced cancers. Whole-study context: Every 2 weeks, ivuxolimab was infused into the patients intravenously at between 0.01 and 10 mg/kg.

Overall study findings and caveats: Partial responders at 0.1-3.0 mg/kg showed near-lowest clonal expansion.

Assay used: immunoSEQ multiplex PCR; TCRdb lists only in-frame clones, some missing. Of roughly 95,000 clones listed, 65% to 90% are singletons. Sequenced here: CD4+ or CD8+ T cells sorted from blood, sampled in a trial of the OX40 agonist ivuxolimab. This TCR was sampled from an adult with an advanced solid tumor such as melanoma, head and neck, liver or kidney cancer. The gene calls are TRBV2 and TRBJ2-2, with 8 bases that match TRBD1. The chain's CDR3 is CASSEGTGFTGELFF. CDR3 nucleotides: TGTGCCAGCAGTGAAGGGACAGGGTTCACCGGGGAGCTGTTTTTT.